This T cell receptor beta chain was sequenced during a study of CD4 T cells in relation to SARS-CoV-2 and coronaviruses. Clones were sequenced by immunoSEQ multiplex PCR, and TCRdb holds only the in-frame ones, with some missing. The sample has 20,000 or so clones, just under 70% seen once; the top ten hold around 20%. Trimming cost V 5 bases and J 7 bases; bases outside gene matches: 10. Per the germline V gene, CDR1 is SGHTS and CDR2 is YDEGEE. This CDR3 spans 15 amino acids. Concerning this clone: Antigen unknown.

CD4+ T cells from unexposed donors were obtained before the COVID-19 pandemic (2011-2018). Isolation of CD4+ T cells took place after about eleven days in culture. Sequencing was done on a sample of CD4+ T cells from PBMCs, cultured in vitro. The TCR comes from a human donor in good health. The chain couples TRBV5-8 to TRBJ2-2, with TRBD1 matching over 8 bases. The CDR3 nucleotides are TGTGCCAGCAGAAAAGAGGACAGGGAGATCGGGGAGCTGTTTTTT. Residues: CASRKEDREIGELFF.